These T cell receptor beta chains were read from a single sample in a study of blood T cell repertoires in COVID-19. Sequencing was performed with immunoSEQ multiplex PCR; in TCRdb, only in-frame clones are kept and a portion is missing. Here the sample spans some 150,000 clones, 70% to 90% being singletons. The specimen sequenced was peripheral blood. The receptors come from a man in his sixties with COVID-19, enrolled during active disease. Both conserved end residues are part of each CDR3. D genes are given only for firm matches. Size values are once, few and many counts, or a class for expanded clones, and some rows have none.

CDR3aa: CATSRDQVSQETQYF; CDR3nt: TGTGCCACCAGCAGAGATCAGGTCAGCCAAGAGACCCAGTACTTC; j_gene: TRBJ2-5; abundance: NA; d_gene: NA; v_gene: TRBV15
CDR3aa: CAIKGQGTPYEQYF; CDR3nt: TGTGCCATCAAGGGACAGGGGACTCCCTACGAGCAGTACTTC; j_gene: TRBJ2-7; abundance: NA; d_gene: TRBD1; v_gene: TRBV10-3
CDR3aa: CASSKTGLRDSPLHF; CDR3nt: TGTGCCAGCAGTAAGACCGGGCTGAGGGATTCACCCCTCCACTTT; j_gene: TRBJ1-6; abundance: NA; d_gene: NA; v_gene: TRBV6-6
CDR3aa: CASSFRTGETQYF; CDR3nt: TGTGCCAGCAGTTTCCGGACAGGGGAGACCCAGTACTTC; j_gene: TRBJ2-5; abundance: once; d_gene: TRBD1; v_gene: TRBV28
CDR3aa: CASSPQLAEDTGELFF; CDR3nt: TGTGCCAGCTCACCCCAACTAGCGGAGGACACCGGGGAGCTGTTTTTT; j_gene: TRBJ2-2; abundance: NA; d_gene: TRBD2; v_gene: TRBV18
CDR3aa: CASSFGVSGNTIYF; CDR3nt: TGTGCCAGCAGCTTCGGGGTCTCTGGAAACACCATATATTTT; j_gene: TRBJ1-3; abundance: NA; d_gene: NA; v_gene: TRBV5-8
CDR3aa: CASSLWAGKGKDTGELFF; CDR3nt: TGCGCCAGCAGCCTCTGGGCAGGGAAGGGTAAAGACACCGGGGAGCTGTTTTTT; j_gene: TRBJ2-2; abundance: NA; d_gene: NA; v_gene: TRBV10-1
CDR3aa: CASSAGTGGLRAYEQYF; CDR3nt: TGTGCCAGCAGTGCGGGGACAGGGGGCCTACGGGCCTACGAGCAGTACTTC; j_gene: TRBJ2-7; abundance: NA; d_gene: TRBD1; v_gene: TRBV6-1
CDR3aa: CASSDRGLSTDTQYF; CDR3nt: TGTGCCAGCAGTGACAGGGGGCTAAGCACAGATACGCAGTATTTT; j_gene: TRBJ2-3; abundance: NA; d_gene: TRBD1; v_gene: TRBV27
CDR3aa: CASSHLRSYGYTF; CDR3nt: TGTGCCAGCAGCCATCTGCGGTCCTATGGCTACACCTTC; j_gene: TRBJ1-2; abundance: NA; d_gene: NA; v_gene: TRBV3-1/TRBV3-2
CDR3aa: CASRVDTAGPRSPLHF; CDR3nt: TGTGCCAGCAGAGTGGACACGGCCGGGCCGCGTTCACCCCTCCACTTT; j_gene: TRBJ1-6; abundance: once; d_gene: NA; v_gene: TRBV2
CDR3aa: CANQRGGETQYF; CDR3nt: TGTGCCAACCAGCGCGGGGGAGAGACCCAGTACTTC; j_gene: TRBJ2-5; abundance: NA; d_gene: TRBD2; v_gene: TRBV2
CDR3aa: CASSLVAVGGNTIYF; CDR3nt: TGTGCCAGCAGCTTAGTGGCAGTTGGCGGAAACACCATATATTTT; j_gene: TRBJ1-3; abundance: NA; d_gene: NA; v_gene: TRBV7-2
CDR3aa: CSASSWQGNSNQPQHF; CDR3nt: TGCAGTGCTAGTAGCTGGCAGGGCAATAGCAATCAGCCCCAGCATTTT; j_gene: TRBJ1-5; abundance: NA; d_gene: NA; v_gene: TRBV20-1
CDR3aa: CASSNPTGGYGYTF; CDR3nt: TGTGCCAGCAGCAATCCTACAGGGGGCTATGGCTACACCTTC; j_gene: TRBJ1-2; abundance: NA; d_gene: TRBD1; v_gene: TRBV4-2
CDR3aa: CASSLEEGLGNTIYF; CDR3nt: TGTGCCAGCAGCTTGGAGGAGGGGCTTGGAAACACCATATATTTT; j_gene: TRBJ1-3; abundance: NA; d_gene: NA; v_gene: TRBV5-6
CDR3aa: CASSLAVPRTEAFF; CDR3nt: TGCGCCAGCAGCTTGGCAGTCCCCCGCACTGAAGCTTTCTTT; j_gene: TRBJ1-1; abundance: NA; d_gene: NA; v_gene: TRBV5-1
CDR3aa: CASSEPGGNGGYTF; CDR3nt: TGTGCCAGCAGTGAGCCAGGGGGCAATGGTGGCTACACCTTC; j_gene: TRBJ1-2; abundance: NA; d_gene: TRBD1; v_gene: TRBV6-4
CDR3aa: CARATSGNTGELFF; CDR3nt: TGTGCCAGGGCCACTAGCGGAAACACCGGGGAGCTGTTTTTT; j_gene: TRBJ2-2; abundance: NA; d_gene: TRBD2; v_gene: TRBV7-2
CDR3aa: CATSRGEEKLFF; CDR3nt: TGTGCCACCAGCCGTGGAGAAGAAAAACTGTTTTTT; j_gene: TRBJ1-4; abundance: once; d_gene: NA; v_gene: TRBV15
CDR3aa: CASSLASQGIAFF; CDR3nt: TGCGCCAGCAGCTTGGCTTCCCAGGGGATTGCTTTCTTT; j_gene: TRBJ1-1; abundance: NA; d_gene: NA; v_gene: TRBV5-1
CDR3aa: CASSQITNYNEQFF; CDR3nt: TGTGCCAGCAGTCAGATCACAAACTACAATGAGCAGTTCTTC; j_gene: TRBJ2-1; abundance: NA; d_gene: NA; v_gene: TRBV7-9
CDR3aa: CASSLPGQGKFHQHF; CDR3nt: TGTGCCAGCAGTTTGCCGGGACAGGGAAAATTCCACCAGCATTTT; j_gene: TRBJ1-5; abundance: NA; d_gene: TRBD1; v_gene: TRBV28
CDR3aa: CASSFGQGTNNQPQHF; CDR3nt: TGTGCCAGCAGCTTTGGACAGGGGACAAACAATCAGCCCCAGCATTTT; j_gene: TRBJ1-5; abundance: NA; d_gene: TRBD1; v_gene: TRBV5-6
CDR3aa: CASSSPGVTDTQYF; CDR3nt: TGTGCCAGCAGCTCTCCCGGGGTGACAGATACGCAGTATTTT; j_gene: TRBJ2-3; abundance: NA; d_gene: NA; v_gene: TRBV7-9
CDR3aa: CASSHGGTVTNEKLFF; CDR3nt: TGTGCCAGCTCACACGGCGGGACAGTAACTAATGAAAAACTGTTTTTT; j_gene: TRBJ1-4; abundance: NA; d_gene: TRBD1; v_gene: TRBV18
CDR3aa: CASSPDLSGQPQHF; CDR3nt: TGTGCCAGCTCACCAGATCTAAGCGGTCAGCCCCAGCATTTT; j_gene: TRBJ1-5; abundance: NA; d_gene: NA; v_gene: TRBV18
CDR3aa: CASSLGDYGYTF; CDR3nt: TGTGCCAGCAGCTTAGGAGACTATGGCTACACCTTC; j_gene: TRBJ1-2; abundance: NA; d_gene: NA; v_gene: TRBV7-8
CDR3aa: CASRRTSGTDTQYF; CDR3nt: TGTGCCAGTAGGAGGACTAGCGGCACAGATACGCAGTATTTT; j_gene: TRBJ2-3; abundance: NA; d_gene: TRBD2; v_gene: TRBV19